This passage covers 16 T cell receptor beta chains from one sample sequenced in a study of T cell responses to AZD1222 COVID-19 vaccine. TCRdb keeps only in-frame clones here, not all; method: immunoSEQ multiplex PCR. The sample has about 160,000 clones; about nine tenths are singletons. The sequences come from peripheral blood, collected on day 0 of AZD1222 vaccination. Receptors were obtained from an adult in good health.

The rearrangement joins TRBV21-1 to TRBJ1-5; TRBD1 was called by the table and not checked on the DNA. TRBV21-1 is designated a pseudogene. The CDR3 contains 14 residues. In nucleotides, the CDR3 is TGTGCCAGCAGCTTCACAGGGGGAGGTCAGCCCCAGCATTTT. Protein product: CASSFTGGGQPQHF.

The V gene is TRBV7-9, the J gene TRBJ2-1; possible D gene TRBD2, 7 bases. Deletions cut 4 bases from V and 5 bases from J, with 21 bases between. Germline V CDR1 and CDR2: SEHNR, FQNEAQ (reference sequence). The CDR3 has 17 residues. This CDR3 reads CASSSPWGREIDNEQFF. The CDR3 nucleotides read TGTGCCAGCAGCTCCCCTTGGGGGCGGGAGATAGACAATGAGCAGTTCTTC.

The chain carries TRBV28 and TRBJ2-1, with TRBD2 matching over 15 bases. The V segment lost 2 bases and the J segment 5 bases; nucleotides outside the gene matches: 1. The V gene's germline CDR1 is MDHEN and CDR2 SYDVKM. The CDR3 is 16 amino acids. This CDR3 is CASSLRTSGRDNEQFF. Written as DNA, the CDR3 is TGTGCCAGCAGTTTACGGACTAGCGGGAGGGACAATGAGCAGTTCTTC.

Only one count was recorded for this clone. The chain uses TRBV3-1 (or the pseudogene TRBV3-2) and TRBJ2-1; TRBD2 matches at 11 bases. This CDR3 is 15 amino acids long. Trimming took 0 bases from V and 9 from J; bases not matched to a gene: 4. In germline, CDR1 is LGHDT, CDR2 YNNKEL (reference sequence). The CDR3 sequence: CASSQELAGGIEQFF. The CDR3 coding sequence is TGTGCCAGCAGCCAAGAGCTAGCGGGAGGAATTGAGCAGTTCTTC.

This chain links TRBV27 with TRBJ1-1; 7 bases line up with TRBD1. CDR3 length: 12 amino acids. Germline-derived CDR1 and CDR2 are MNHEY and SMNVEV (reference sequence). The ends lost 6 bases at V and 8 bases at J; junction bases unmatched: 6. CDR3 protein: CASSHETGEAFF. The CDR3 DNA follows: TGTGCCAGCAGCCATGAGACAGGGGAAGCTTTCTTT.

The chain employs TRBV30 and TRBJ1-5, with 7 bases identical to TRBD1. In germline, CDR1 is GTSNPN, CDR2 SVGIG (reference sequence). The CDR3 extends over 12 amino acids. V shed 7 bases and J 9 bases; nucleotides not matched to a gene: 9. CDR3 in amino acids: CAFRDRGMPQHF. The DNA for the CDR3 is TGTGCCTTCCGGGACAGAGGGATGCCCCAGCATTTT.

The CDR3 bases are TGTGCCTGGAGGAAGGGACAGGGAATCGGCGAGCAGTACTTC. Its protein is CAWRKGQGIGEQYF. This chain joins TRBV30 and TRBJ2-7; 9 bases are shared with TRBD1. The CDR3 has 14 amino acids. The V segment lost 3 bases and the J segment 6 bases; nucleotides outside the gene matches: 9. Germline CDR1 GTSNPN, CDR2 SVGIG (reference sequence).

V and J are TRBV7-2 and TRBJ1-2; D perhaps matches TRBD1 (6 bases). CDR1 is SGHTA and CDR2 is FQGNSA in the germline V gene. Between the trimmed V and J ends, which lost 4 bases and 8 bases, there was a span of 23 bases. This CDR3 is built from 16 residues. CDR3 sequence (DNA): TGTGCCAGCAGCTGGGATATCTCCGGGGGCGTTCGGGGCTACACCTTC. The encoded protein is CASSWDISGGVRGYTF. Variable domain in full (rest from reference TRBV7-2 and TRBJ1-2): GAGVSQSPSNKVTEKGKDVELRCDPISGHTALYWYRQSLGQGLEFLIYFQGNSAPDKSGLPSDRFSAERTGGSVSTLTIQRTQQEDSAVYLCASSWDISGGVRGYTFGSGTRLTVV.

This chain uses TRBV9 with TRBJ1-2; 10 positions match TRBD1. The germline CDR1 and CDR2 sequences are SGDLS and YYNGEE. Trimming took 4 bases from V and 4 from J; bases not matched to a gene: 7. This CDR3 comprises 15 residues. The CDR3 nucleotides read TGTGCCAGCAGCCAAGACAGGGGGCGTTCCTATGGCTACACCTTC. Encoded protein: CASSQDRGRSYGYTF. Filled out from reference TRBV9 and TRBJ1-2, the complete variable domain reads DSGVTQTPKHLITATGQRVTLRCSPRSGDLSVYWYQQSLDQGLQFLIQYYNGEERAKGNILERFSAQQFPDLHSELNLSSLELGDSALYFCASSQDRGRSYGYTFGSGTRLTVV.

The chain uses TRBV7-9 and TRBJ1-1; the D is unclear. This CDR3 is built from 14 residues. The V gene's germline CDR1 is SEHNR and CDR2 FQNEAQ (reference sequence). With 1 base removed from V and 4 bases from J, the gap between germline ends came to 10 bases. CDR3: CASSLVAGSTEAFF. The DNA for the CDR3 is TGTGCCAGCAGCTTAGTAGCAGGATCCACTGAAGCTTTCTTT.

This clone is a singleton in its sample. The chain is built from TRBV5-1 and TRBJ2-2; D assignment may be TRBD1 or TRBD2 (5 bases each). Germline CDR1 and CDR2: SGHRS and YFSETQ. This CDR3 has 15 amino acids. The V and J ends lost 0 bases and 7 bases respectively, with 13 bases between them. The CDR3 DNA follows: TGCGCCAGCAGCTTGGAGGGGTCGGGAAGCGGGGAGCTGTTTTTT. Translated: CASSLEGSGSGELFF. Combining the CDR3 with reference TRBV5-1 and TRBJ2-2 gives the whole variable domain KAGVTQTPRYLIKTRGQQVTLSCSPISGHRSVSWYQQTPGQGLQFLFEYFSETQRNKGNFPGRFSGRQFSNSRSEMNVSTLELGDSALYLCASSLEGSGSGELFFGEGSRLTVL.

The rearrangement links TRBV10-2 to TRBJ1-4; D is unclear. The CDR3 loop spans 15 amino acids. V gave up 4 bases and J gave up 4 bases, with 13 bases separating them. Germline CDR1 is WSHSY and CDR2 is SAAADI. CDR3 nucleotides: TGCGCCAGCAGTGGGATCCCGGGCCATAATGAAAAACTGTTTTTT. Translating gives CASSGIPGHNEKLFF.

The rearrangement joins TRBV7-2 to TRBJ1-6; 7 positions match TRBD1. CDR3 length: 20 residues. The ends lost 0 bases at V and 9 bases at J; junction bases unmatched: 20. Germline CDR1 SGHTA, CDR2 FQGNSA. CDR3: CASSLASVNRGGPVGSPLHF. In nucleotides, the CDR3 is TGTGCCAGCAGCTTAGCGAGTGTCAACAGGGGAGGCCCTGTAGGTTCACCCCTCCACTTT.

The V and J genes are TRBV5-4 and TRBJ2-7; 8 bases align to TRBD2. From germline, CDR1 is SGHNT and CDR2 YYREEE (reference sequence). V lost 4 bases, J lost 4 bases, and 10 bases stayed unmatched. This CDR3 has 15 residues. CDR3 DNA: TGTGCCAGCAGCCCCCGCTTTGCGGGGGGATACGAGCAGTACTTC. Protein: CASSPRFAGGYEQYF.

This clone was seen only once. This rearrangement joins TRBV28 to TRBJ2-7, with D maybe TRBD1 (7 bases). The CDR3 is 13 residues long. V dropped 10 bases and J dropped 1 base, with 14 bases sitting between them. Germline V gene lookup returns CDR1 MDHEN and CDR2 SYDVKM. The CDR3 reads CATRGVASYEQYF. The CDR3 bases are TGTGCCACCAGGGGGGTAGCATCCTACGAGCAGTACTTC.

This chain joins TRBV28 and TRBJ2-1; 7 bases match TRBD2. The CDR3 covers 15 residues. Unmatched junction bases numbered 7, after V lost 8 bases and J lost 0 bases. Germline V gene lookup returns CDR1 MDHEN and CDR2 SYDVKM. DNA of the CDR3: TGTGCCAGCGGAACTTCGGGAGGCTCCTACAATGAGCAGTTCTTC. This translates into CASGTSGGSYNEQFF.